This entry lists 30 T cell receptor beta chains sequenced from one sample in a study of OX40 agonist ivuxolimab in advanced cancers. To prepare the library, the immunoSEQ multiplex PCR assay was applied. The immuneACCESS repertoire file appears here via TCRdb, limited to in-frame rearrangements. These files lack a portion of the clones; in checked studies, under half of the deficit traces to unresolved V genes, and the cause of the others is not known. This sample lists 60,000 to 65,000 clones; over 90% were detected once. The top ten hold around 25% of the sample. Sequencing used CD4+ or CD8+ T cells sorted from blood, obtained in a trial of the OX40 agonist ivuxolimab. These receptors were taken from an adult with an advanced solid tumor such as melanoma, head and neck, liver or kidney cancer.

The chain carries TRBV7-9 and TRBJ1-2, with D hard to call. Trimming took 3 bases from V and 1 from J, leaving 0 bases between them. This CDR3 contains 11 residues. CDR1 SEHNR and CDR2 FQNEAQ come from the germline V gene (reference sequence). The CDR3 DNA reads as TGTGCCAGCAGCTTTAACTATGGCTACACCTTC. This encodes CASSFNYGYTF.

The chain couples TRBV5-4 to TRBJ2-3; possibly TRBD2 for D (5 bases). The CDR3 has 15 amino acids. V lost 6 bases and J lost 0, with 14 bases in between. Looked up from germline, CDR1 is SGHNT and CDR2 is YYREEE (reference sequence). The CDR3 nucleotides are TGTGCCAGCACCTCCCTGGACTTGAGCACAGATACGCAGTATTTT. It specifies CASTSLDLSTDTQYF.

This sequence joins TRBV6-1 and TRBJ2-7; no clear D gene. Germline V CDR1 and CDR2: MNHNS, SASEGT. The CDR3 contains 13 residues. The V gene lost 4 bases and the J gene lost 2 bases, with 9 bases spanning the gap. This CDR3 is CASSVGGPYEQYF. CDR3 bases: TGTGCCAGCAGTGTCGGTGGACCCTACGAGCAGTACTTC.

V is TRBV4-1 and J is TRBJ2-7; 8 nucleotides line up with TRBD2. Per the germline V gene, CDR1 is MGHRA and CDR2 is YSYEKL. The CDR3 spans 15 residues. Losses at the gene ends were 3 bases for V and 4 bases for J; bases not matched to a gene: 8. Written as DNA, the CDR3 is TGCGCCAGCAGCCATGCTTTAAGCGGGAGTTACGAGCAGTACTTC. This sequence encodes CASSHALSGSYEQYF.

This chain links TRBV7-9 with TRBJ2-2; 12 bases map to TRBD2. After removal of 5 bases from V and 3 bases from J, the junction contained 4 bases not matched to a gene. Germline lookup yields CDR1 SEHNR and CDR2 FQNEAQ (reference sequence). The CDR3 runs 16 residues. This CDR3 is CASSTWTSGDTGELFF. The CDR3 DNA sequence: TGTGCCAGCAGCACATGGACTAGCGGGGACACCGGGGAGCTGTTTTTT.

The table lists this clone with a few counts. The V call is TRBV19, the J call TRBJ2-5; D call uncertain. CDR3 size: 12 residues. The V gene's germline CDR1 is LNHDA and CDR2 SQIVND (reference sequence). V was pared by 5 bases and J by 2 bases, with 6 bases between. DNA of the CDR3: TGTGCCAGTAGTGCAGGTCAAGAGACCCAGTACTTC. Its protein is CASSAGQETQYF.

The V and J genes are TRBV6-6 and TRBJ2-7; D possibly corresponds to TRBD2 (6 bases). Trimming pared 9 bases from V and 1 base from J, leaving 13 bases between. The CDR3 is 13 residues long. Germline V gene lookup returns CDR1 MNHNY and CDR2 SVGAGI (reference sequence). This CDR3 reads CASNLSGSYEQYF. The CDR3 region has the DNA TGTGCCAGTAATCTTAGCGGATCCTACGAGCAGTACTTC.

The chain combines TRBV5-1 with TRBJ2-7; possible D gene TRBD2, 6 bases. Germline-derived CDR1 and CDR2 are SGHRS and YFSETQ. This CDR3 has 16 amino acids. Trimming took 4 bases from V and 0 from J, leaving 17 bases between them. The CDR3 here is CASSVTGTLSSYEQYF. CDR3 DNA sequence: TGCGCCAGCAGCGTAACCGGGACTTTGAGCTCCTACGAGCAGTACTTC.

The rearrangement joins TRBV19 to TRBJ1-1, with 8 bases lining up with TRBD1. This CDR3 contains 13 residues. Losses at the gene ends were 11 bases for V and 2 bases for J; bases not matched to a gene: 7. Germline loops: CDR1 LNHDA, CDR2 SQIVND (reference sequence). The CDR3 DNA reads as TGTGCCGCTCGGACAGGGAGTAACACTGAAGCTTTCTTT. This codes for CAARTGSNTEAFF.

The J gene is TRBJ2-1, the V gene TRBV9; D possibly uses TRBD1 or TRBD2 (5 bases each). The CDR3 consists of 14 residues. Germline CDR1 SGDLS, CDR2 YYNGEE. Trimming cost V 0 bases and J 5 bases, with 9 bases left between them. Here the CDR3 reads CASSVAGTHNEQFF. CDR3 nucleotide sequence: TGTGCCAGCAGCGTAGCCGGGACCCACAATGAGCAGTTCTTC.

The chain links TRBV5-8 to TRBJ2-3; TRBD1 matches at 8 bases. The germline CDR1 and CDR2 sequences are SGHTS and YDEGEE. The CDR3 runs 17 residues. J gave up 2 bases and V 3 bases, and 11 bases lay outside the gene matches. The CDR3 protein is CASSSSRDRRLTDTQYF. CDR3 nucleotide sequence: TGTGCCAGCAGCTCGTCCCGGGACAGGAGACTCACAGATACGCAGTATTTT.

This chain's CDR3 is CASRADRGSNQPQHF. CDR3 bases: TGTGCCAGTAGGGCCGACAGAGGCAGCAATCAGCCCCAGCATTTT. The V and J genes are TRBV19 and TRBJ1-5, with a weak D call TRBD1 (5 bases). Trimming removed 6 bases at V and 1 base at J, with 13 bases between. The CDR3 spans 15 residues. Germline CDR1 reads LNHDA; CDR2 reads SQIVND (reference sequence).

The chain links TRBV4-2 to TRBJ2-1; D tentatively fits TRBD1 or TRBD2 (7 bases each). The CDR3 extends over 15 amino acids. Germline assignment: CDR1 LGHNA and CDR2 YNFKEQ. V was trimmed by 6 bases and J by 3 bases, leaving 15 bases between them. This CDR3 is CASSRAGQFYNEQFF. The CDR3 DNA is TGTGCCAGCAGTCGAGCGGGACAGTTCTACAATGAGCAGTTCTTC.

A remark on this clone: Different DNA sequences within this sample yield the same CDR3. CDR3 nucleotide sequence: TGCGCCAGCAGCTTATCTTCCACTGAAGCTTTCTTT. Translated: CASSLSSTEAFF. The V gene is TRBV5-1, the J gene TRBJ1-1; no clear D gene. Germline-derived CDR1 and CDR2 are SGHRS and YFSETQ. The CDR3 has 12 amino acids. V was cut by 2 bases and J by 4 bases, with 6 bases left in between.

The chain has TRBV28 and TRBJ1-2; 7 bases match TRBD1. CDR3 length equals 14 residues. The V gene end was trimmed by 6 bases and the J gene end by 5 bases; junction bases not matched to a gene: 9. Per germline, CDR1 MDHEN and CDR2 SYDVKM. This CDR3 is CASRGTTGLYGYTF. DNA of the CDR3: TGTGCCAGCAGAGGGACGACAGGGTTATATGGCTACACCTTC.

CDR3 sequence reads: CASSLSVDQREQYF. DNA for the CDR3: TGTGCCAGCAGCTTATCAGTGGACCAAAGAGAGCAGTACTTC. The chain couples TRBV7-9 to TRBJ2-7, with D hard to call. The germline V gene has CDR1 SEHNR and CDR2 FQNEAQ (reference sequence). The ends were cut back, 2 bases at V and 7 bases at J, with 15 bases in the middle. The CDR3 loop spans 14 amino acids.

The gene calls are TRBV5-1 and TRBJ2-7; TRBD1 matches 7 bases. This CDR3 is 14 amino acids long. Germline lookup yields CDR1 SGHRS and CDR2 YFSETQ. Germline trimming cut 4 bases from V and 5 bases from J; bases unmatched to any gene: 9. The CDR3 nucleotides read TGCGCCAGCAGCCAAAGGACAGGTTCAGACGAGCAGTACTTC. It specifies CASSQRTGSDEQYF.

The chain employs TRBV28 and TRBJ2-7, with D perhaps assigned TRBD1 or TRBD2 (5 bases each). Germline V gene lookup returns CDR1 MDHEN and CDR2 SYDVKM. There are 13 residues in the CDR3. Between the trimmed V and J ends, which lost 2 bases and 0 bases, there was a span of 5 bases. In DNA form, the CDR3 reads TGTGCCAGCAGTTTAGGGGGCTCCTACGAGCAGTACTTC. Amino acid sequence: CASSLGGSYEQYF.

The V and J genes are TRBV30 and TRBJ2-7; tentative D call: TRBD2 (6 bases). V was clipped by 5 bases and J by 1 base, with 9 bases between them. Germline V CDR1 and CDR2: GTSNPN, SVGIG (reference sequence). The CDR3 covers 12 residues. CDR3 sequence (DNA): TGTGCCTGGGGGCTAGCGTCCTACGAGCAGTACTTC. Encoded protein: CAWGLASYEQYF.

The chain employs TRBV5-4 and TRBJ2-3; a possible D gene is TRBD2 (5 bases). This CDR3 region has 14 residues. V lost 0 bases and J lost 1, with 6 bases in between. Germline loops: CDR1 SGHNT, CDR2 YYREEE (reference sequence). DNA of the CDR3: TGTGCCAGCAGCTTGGCCGGGGGCACAGATACGCAGTATTTT. Amino acids: CASSLAGGTDTQYF.

The V call is TRBV11-2, the J call TRBJ2-7; 7 bases fit TRBD1. Germline values: CDR1 SGHAT, CDR2 FQNNGV. CDR3 length: 15 amino acids. V shed 5 bases, J shed 5 bases, and the junction held 12 bases outside the gene matches. The CDR3 bases are TGTGCCAGCAGCCGCCGGACAGGCCTTTTGAACGAGCAGTACTTC. Its translation is CASSRRTGLLNEQYF. The whole variable domain, remainder taken from reference TRBV11-2 and TRBJ2-7, is EAGVAQSPRYKIIEKRQSVAFWCNPISGHATLYWYQQILGQGPKLLIQFQNNGVVDDSQLPKDRFSAERLKGVDSTLKIQPAKLEDSAVYLCASSRRTGLLNEQYFGPGTRLTVT.

The chain recombines TRBV5-6 with TRBJ2-3; perhaps TRBD1 as D (5 bases). CDR3 length: 13 amino acids. Trimming pared 4 bases from V and 5 bases from J, leaving 11 bases between. The V gene's germline CDR1 is SGHDT and CDR2 YYEEEE. CDR3 DNA: TGTGCCAGCAGCCTTCAGGGAAAAGATACGCAGTATTTT. Amino acids: CASSLQGKDTQYF.

Many counts were recorded for this clone. This chain joins TRBV7-9 and TRBJ2-7; possible D gene TRBD1, 6 bases. Germline lookup yields CDR1 SEHNR and CDR2 FQNEAQ (reference sequence). The CDR3 is made up of 15 amino acids. V lost 5 bases and J lost 4, with 18 bases in between. CDR3 DNA sequence: TGTGCCAGCAGCCCAGGCGACAGGCAGAATTACGAGCAGTACTTC. This translates into CASSPGDRQNYEQYF.

This chain connects TRBV7-9 to TRBJ2-7; 10 bases align to TRBD2. The CDR3 runs to 14 residues. The trim removed 1 base at V and 6 bases at J, leaving 3 bases unmatched. Germline V gives CDR1 SEHNR, CDR2 FQNEAQ (reference sequence). CDR3: CASSLEASGGEQYF. DNA for the CDR3: TGTGCCAGCAGCTTAGAGGCTAGCGGGGGCGAGCAGTACTTC.

This clone was recorded once. The chain combines TRBV5-1 with TRBJ1-3; TRBD1 matches 9 bases. The CDR3 runs to 15 residues. Looked up from germline, CDR1 is SGHRS and CDR2 is YFSETQ. With V trimmed by 4 bases and J by 1 base, 3 bases remained unmatched. In nucleotides, the CDR3 is TGCGCCAGCAGCGGGACAGGGTCTTCTGGAAACACCATATATTTT. Its protein is CASSGTGSSGNTIYF.

The CDR3 here is CASSPSGTPLNEQFF. The CDR3 DNA follows: TGTGCCAGCTCACCTAGCGGGACCCCTCTTAATGAGCAGTTCTTC. The chain carries TRBV18 and TRBJ2-1; 8 bases line up with TRBD2. V gave up 3 bases and J gave up 7 bases; unmatched junction bases: 8. The CDR3 covers 15 residues. Per germline, CDR1 KGHSH and CDR2 LQKENI.

In its sample, this clone was seen once. This chain uses TRBV7-9 with TRBJ2-7; tentative D call: TRBD1 (6 bases). With 5 bases removed from V and 5 bases from J, the gap between germline ends came to 13 bases. The CDR3 length is 13 residues. In germline, CDR1 is SEHNR, CDR2 FQNEAQ (reference sequence). CDR3 nucleotides: TGTGCCAGCAGCGCAGGGGTTTTAAACGAGCAGTACTTC. Protein: CASSAGVLNEQYF.

The rearrangement joins TRBV7-9 to TRBJ2-5; 7 nucleotides match TRBD1. Germline V gene lookup returns CDR1 SEHNR and CDR2 FQNEAQ (reference sequence). V was pared by 1 base and J by 5 bases, with 10 bases of the junction left unmatched. The CDR3 is 16 residues long. The CDR3 sequence is CASSLVPATGMETQYF. Here the CDR3 DNA reads TGTGCCAGCAGCTTAGTCCCTGCGACAGGGATGGAGACCCAGTACTTC. Looking up the rest from reference TRBV7-9 and TRBJ2-5 gives the full variable domain: DTGVSQNPRHKITKRGQNVTFRCDPISEHNRLYWYRQTLGQGPEFLTYFQNEAQLEKSRLLSDRFSAERPKGSFSTLEIQRTEQGDSAMYLCASSLVPATGMETQYFGPGTRLLVL.

V gene TRBV10-3 combines with J gene TRBJ2-7; D is unclear. This CDR3 has 11 residues. From germline, CDR1 is ENHRY and CDR2 SYGVKD. Deletions cut 4 bases from V and 3 bases from J, with 4 bases between. The CDR3 bases are TGTGCCATCAGTGCGAACTACGAGCAGTACTTC. Translated, it gives CAISANYEQYF.

This clone has just one count. The gene calls are TRBV6-1 and TRBJ2-7; the D call may be TRBD1 or TRBD2 (7 bases each). Germline assignment: CDR1 MNHNS and CDR2 SASEGT. With 2 bases removed from V and 3 bases from J, the gap between germline ends came to 17 bases. The CDR3 is 16 residues long. CDR3 amino acids: CASSERFPGGVYEQYF. In DNA, the CDR3 is TGTGCCAGCAGTGAAAGGTTCCCAGGGGGGGTCTACGAGCAGTACTTC.